The rows below give T cell receptor beta chains drawn from one sample of a study of blood T cell repertoires in COVID-19. Measured with immunoSEQ multiplex PCR; TCRdb has only the in-frame clones, and not every one. This sample has about 92,000 clones, with 85% found just once. The material sequenced was peripheral blood. Receptors originate from a man aged 80 or over with acute or convalescent COVID-19. The CDR3 runs from the conserved cysteine through the conserved F or W. The order of the fields is D gene, V gene, clone size, J gene, CDR3 protein, CDR3 DNA. D genes are given only for firm matches. Not every row has a clone size; where given, it reads once, few, many or a size class.

>-|TRBV11-3|-|TRBJ2-7
CASSRRSGYEQYF
TGTGCCAGCAGCCGAAGGAGCGGCTACGAGCAGTACTTC
>TRBD2|TRBV29-1|once|TRBJ2-3
CSVGQAGAFAADTQYF
TGCAGCGTGGGCCAAGCGGGAGCGTTTGCAGCAGATACGCAGTATTTT
>TRBD2|TRBV4-2|few|TRBJ2-1
CASSQEVAGVVNEQFF
TGTGCCAGCAGCCAAGAGGTAGCGGGAGTTGTAAATGAGCAGTTCTTC
>-|TRBV6-2/TRBV6-3|few|TRBJ1-2
CASSYDSYGYTF
TGTGCCAGCAGTTACGACAGTTATGGCTACACCTTC
>-|TRBV5-5|-|TRBJ1-6
CASSFGVPPLHF
TGTGCCAGCAGCTTCGGGGTGCCACCCCTCCACTTT
>TRBD2|TRBV2|many|TRBJ2-5
CASSLTSGHQETQYF
TGTGCCAGCAGTCTGACTAGCGGGCACCAAGAGACCCAGTACTTC
>TRBD1|TRBV5-5|few|TRBJ2-2
CASSFSRAGTGTGELFF
TGTGCCAGCAGCTTTTCCCGGGCAGGGACAGGCACCGGGGAGCTGTTTTTT
>TRBD1|TRBV25-1|-|TRBJ1-2
CASSEAGTVNYGYTF
TGTGCCAGCAGTGAGGCCGGGACAGTGAACTATGGCTACACCTTC
>TRBD1|TRBV3-1/TRBV3-2|-|TRBJ2-3
CASSHGQGTDTQYF
TGTGCCAGCAGCCACGGACAGGGTACAGATACGCAGTATTTT
>-|TRBV4-2|-|TRBJ1-6
CASSQEVSPSSPLHF
TGTGCCAGCAGCCAAGAGGTCTCTCCCAGTTCACCCCTCCACTTT
>TRBD1|TRBV23-1|-|TRBJ2-1
CASSQSPTGGFEQFF
TGCGCCAGCAGTCAATCCCCGACAGGGGGCTTTGAGCAGTTCTTC
>-|TRBV11-2|-|TRBJ2-5
CASSLAGETQYF
TGTGCCAGCAGCTTAGCAGGAGAGACCCAGTACTTC
>-|TRBV18|-|TRBJ2-7
CASSPYMTGHSSEQYF
TGTGCCAGCTCACCTTACATGACAGGTCATTCGAGCGAGCAGTACTTC